A single sample is the source of the 2 T cell receptor beta chains below, sequenced in a study of early T cells in non-severe SARS-CoV-2 infection (dated by TCRdb to about 2021). The library was generated by 5' RACE. This sample was sequenced with a NextSeq 500. TCRdb took the public reads, trimmed them with fastp at Q25, ran MiXCR for clone calling and kept in-frame beta chains. Merged by CDR3 protein, the rows form single entries marked with the most common genes and DNA. The sample table contains some 81,000 distinct CDR3 sequences; only one count was recorded for around 9.9% of them. The top ten constitute about 5.3% of the sample. What was sequenced was whole blood. The receptors derive from an adult who was a healthcare worker with PCR-confirmed SARS-CoV-2 infection or an uninfected control (not recorded which).

There are many counts of this clonotype. J is TRBJ2-2 and V is TRBV5-4; D is unclear. The CDR3 spans 14 residues. Germline V gene sequence: CDR1 SGHNT, CDR2 YYREEE (reference sequence). Between the trimmed V and J ends, which lost 2 bases and 2 bases, there was a span of 7 bases. CDR3 amino acids: CASSLTVNTGELFF. In DNA form, the CDR3 reads TGTGCCAGCAGCTTAACCGTAAACACCGGGGAGCTGTTTTTT.

The rearrangement joins TRBV11-2 to TRBJ2-3; 13 bases match TRBD2. The germline gives CDR1 SGHAT, CDR2 FQNNGV. The CDR3 spans 15 residues. Losses at the gene ends were 5 bases for V and 4 bases for J; bases not matched to a gene: 3. As DNA, the CDR3 is TGTGCCAGCAGCGAAACTAGCGGGAGGGCAGATACGCAGTATTTT. It translates to CASSETSGRADTQYF. The complete variable domain, with remaining parts taken from reference TRBV11-2 and TRBJ2-3, reads EAGVAQSPRYKIIEKRQSVAFWCNPISGHATLYWYQQILGQGPKLLIQFQNNGVVDDSQLPKDRFSAERLKGVDSTLKIQPAKLEDSAVYLCASSETSGRADTQYFGPGTRLTVL.